This record looks at one TCR beta chain sequence and its context. Study processing details: Scientists estimated how many nucleated cells there were by amplifying reference gene primers. Sequencing used immunoSEQ multiplex PCR; TCRdb keeps in-frame clones, though not all of them. Clone size and V and J calls were adopted from that table, with D and trimming inferred from the DNA. The top ten hold less than 4% of the sample, which has under 130,000 clones, approximately 86% seen once. From germline, CDR1 is MDHEN and CDR2 SYDVKM. The CDR3 is made up of 15 amino acids. V dropped 1 base and J dropped 0; count of bases not matched to a gene: 1. The data belong to a study of blood T cell repertoires in COVID-19. About the study: The United States, Italy and Spain supplied acute and convalescent COVID-19 samples.

V usage is TRBV28 and J usage is TRBJ2-7; 9 positions match TRBD1. Sequencing was done on a sample of peripheral blood. The clonotype originates from a human donor in a cohort sampled during active COVID-19. The CDR3 DNA sequence: TGTGCCAGCAGTTTATTGACAGGGGGCTCCTACGAGCAGTACTTC. Its protein product is CASSLLTGGSYEQYF.